This T cell receptor (beta chain) was identified in a study of cytomegalovirus exposure and HLA in healthy donors. As for the study in general: A previous analysis identified 117 million unique TCR beta sequences derived from around 180 million T cells. When roughly 420 donors were genotyped, about 80% of them were found to fall in the Caucasian-associated ancestry cluster.

V was shortened by 0 bases and J by 8 bases, with 13 bases between the two germline ends. CDR3 length equals 14 residues. The germline V gene has CDR1 SEHNR and CDR2 FQNEAQ (reference sequence). The PCR contained 60 Vbeta and 13 Jbeta primers. The method was immunoSEQ multiplex PCR; TCRdb's version includes in-frame clones alone and lacks a portion of them. Of about 160,000 clones in the sample, 65% to 70% were seen once. This clonotype was sampled from a woman aged 18-29 years in good health and CMV-seropositive. The chain recombines TRBV7-9 with TRBJ1-1; no definite D call. The sample comprised PBMCs. CDR3 protein: CASSLALEPYEAFF. CDR3 nucleotide sequence: TGTGCCAGCAGCTTAGCCCTCGAGCCCTACGAAGCTTTCTTT.